These 27 T cell receptor beta chains came from one sample sequenced in a study of siplizumab effects on memory and regulatory T cells. TCRdb's copy holds only in-frame clones and misses some; the assay was immunoSEQ multiplex PCR. This table has about 64,000 clones, just over 95% appearing once. Sequencing was carried out using naive CD8+ T cells sorted from blood. These receptors all stem from a human donor in good health.

The chain couples TRBV6-8 to TRBJ2-6, with D perhaps matching TRBD1 or TRBD2 (5 bases each). V lost 11 bases and J 2 bases, leaving 16 bases between the germline ends. The CDR3 covers 15 residues. The V gene's germline CDR1 is MNHGY and CDR2 SAAAGT. Here the CDR3 DNA reads TGTGCCCCTGGGGACCCAAGAGCTGGGGCCAACGTCCTGACTTTC. Translated, it gives CAPGDPRAGANVLTF.

The chain recombines TRBV19 with TRBJ1-2; a possible D gene is TRBD1 (6 bases). The CDR3 loop spans 12 amino acids. Germline V gene sequence: CDR1 LNHDA, CDR2 SQIVND (reference sequence). Deletions cut 2 bases from V and 7 bases from J, with 8 bases between. CDR3 nucleotide sequence: TGTGCCAGTAGTATACGGGGGGCTGGCTACACCTTC. The encoded protein is CASSIRGAGYTF.

The chain employs TRBV7-9 and TRBJ1-1, with 8 bases matching TRBD1. The length of the CDR3 is 15 residues. CDR1 is SEHNR and CDR2 is FQNEAQ in the germline V gene (reference sequence). V dropped 2 bases and J dropped 2; count of bases not matched to a gene: 4. In DNA form, the CDR3 reads TGTGCCAGCAGCTTATTTGACAGGGGCAACACTGAAGCTTTCTTT. Its translation is CASSLFDRGNTEAFF. The entire variable domain, with the rest obtained from reference TRBV7-9 and TRBJ1-1, is as follows: DTGVSQNPRHKITKRGQNVTFRCDPISEHNRLYWYRQTLGQGPEFLTYFQNEAQLEKSRLLSDRFSAERPKGSFSTLEIQRTEQGDSAMYLCASSLFDRGNTEAFFGQGTRLTVV.

The rearrangement links TRBV30 to TRBJ1-1; D is uncertain. The CDR3 covers 13 residues. V gave up 2 bases and J gave up 0 bases, with 7 bases separating them. Germline CDR1 and CDR2: GTSNPN and SVGIG (reference sequence). The CDR3 loop reads CAWSRNVNTEAFF. CDR3 sequence (DNA): TGTGCCTGGAGTAGGAACGTGAACACTGAAGCTTTCTTT. Combining the CDR3 with reference TRBV30 and TRBJ1-1 gives the whole variable domain SQTIHQWPATLVQPVGSPLSLECTVEGTSNPNLYWYRQAAGRGLQLLFYSVGIGQISSEVPQNLSASRPQDRQFILSSKKLLLSDSGFYLCAWSRNVNTEAFFGQGTRLTVV.

This clone was detected once. The CDR3 region is CASRNPSGGVSVAYGYTF. The DNA of the CDR3 is TGTGCCAGTAGGAATCCTTCAGGGGGGGTATCGGTGGCCTATGGCTACACCTTC. The chain couples TRBV19 to TRBJ1-2; 7 bases match TRBD1. Germline V lookup: CDR1 LNHDA, CDR2 SQIVND (reference sequence). V was pared by 6 bases and J by 4 bases, with 20 bases of the junction left unmatched. The CDR3 covers 18 residues.

The chain joins TRBV5-4 to TRBJ2-7, with a tentative D call TRBD2 (5 bases). Deletions cut 1 base from V and 0 bases from J, with 8 bases between. Germline V gives CDR1 SGHNT, CDR2 YYREEE (reference sequence). The CDR3 sequence is 14 residues long. The CDR3 protein is CASSLLGSSYEQYF. In DNA, the CDR3 is TGTGCCAGCAGCTTGTTGGGGAGCTCCTACGAGCAGTACTTC.

The chain joins TRBV28 to TRBJ2-7, with 7 nucleotides matching TRBD1. V gave up 7 bases and J gave up 3 bases; unmatched junction bases: 9. The CDR3 extends over 14 amino acids. Germline-derived CDR1 and CDR2 are MDHEN and SYDVKM. The CDR3 nucleotides read TGTGCCAGCAAGAGACAGGGCGATAACTACGAGCAGTACTTC. This sequence encodes CASKRQGDNYEQYF.

This clone has only one observation. The gene calls are TRBV5-4 and TRBJ2-5; TRBD1 agrees at 10 bases. After removal of 3 bases from V and 2 bases from J, the junction contained 7 bases not matched to a gene. This CDR3 spans 16 amino acids. Per germline, CDR1 SGHNT and CDR2 YYREEE (reference sequence). CDR3 amino acids: CASSWGTGAGQETQYF. The CDR3 coding sequence is TGTGCCAGCAGCTGGGGGACAGGGGCCGGACAAGAGACCCAGTACTTC.

The chain recombines TRBV19 with TRBJ2-5; TRBD2 matches 8 bases. This CDR3 is built from 13 residues. Per germline, CDR1 LNHDA and CDR2 SQIVND (reference sequence). Trimming took 3 bases from V and 4 from J; bases not matched to a gene: 1. CDR3 bases: TGTGCCAGTAGTATCCGGGGGGGAGAGACCCAGTACTTC. Its translation: CASSIRGGETQYF.

V and J are TRBV6-1 and TRBJ2-7, with 11 bases lining up with TRBD1. Germline V CDR1 and CDR2: MNHNS, SASEGT. V was pared by 4 bases and J by 3 bases, with 5 bases of the junction left unmatched. The CDR3 length is 15 residues. The chain's CDR3 is CASSARGQGDYEQYF. The CDR3 nucleotides read TGTGCCAGCAGTGCCAGGGGACAGGGGGACTACGAGCAGTACTTC.

V and J are TRBV4-3 and TRBJ2-3; TRBD2 is a possible D gene (6 bases). The germline gives CDR1 LGHNA, CDR2 YSLEER. CDR3 size: 13 residues. V was shortened by 1 base and J by 15 bases, with 17 bases between the two germline ends. CDR3 sequence: CASSQGGRGEIYF. The CDR3 DNA reads as TGCGCCAGCAGCCAAGGTGGGCGGGGCGAGATATATTTT.

This chain joins TRBV19 and TRBJ1-2, with D maybe TRBD1 (6 bases). V was shortened by 7 bases and J by 4 bases, with 13 bases between the two germline ends. The germline V gene has CDR1 LNHDA and CDR2 SQIVND (reference sequence). The CDR3 is 13 residues long. As DNA, the CDR3 is TGTGCCAGTACCACAGGGCGACTCTATGGCTACACCTTC. This sequence encodes CASTTGRLYGYTF.

The CDR3 protein is CSVGTGSGTEAFF. The CDR3 coding sequence is TGCAGCGTAGGCACAGGGTCCGGTACTGAAGCTTTCTTT. The gene calls are TRBV29-1 and TRBJ1-1; possible D gene TRBD1, 6 bases. The CDR3 is 13 amino acids. Per germline, CDR1 SQVTM and CDR2 ANQGSEA. Trimming took 6 bases from V and 5 from J, leaving 16 bases between them.

The rearrangement uses TRBV13 and TRBJ1-1; the D is unclear. The V gene's germline CDR1 is PRHDT and CDR2 FYEKMQ (reference sequence). The CDR3 loop spans 13 amino acids. V shed 1 base and J shed 6 bases, with 9 bases lying between them. The CDR3 nucleotides are TGTGCCAGCAGCTTAGACGGGTCCGCTGAAGCTTTCTTT. As protein: CASSLDGSAEAFF.

The CDR3 is CASGENTIYF. DNA of the CDR3: TGTGCCAGCGGGGAGAACACCATATATTTT. This rearrangement joins TRBV11-2 to TRBJ1-3; D not certain. The CDR3 length is 10 residues. Germline CDR1 and CDR2: SGHAT and FQNNGV. V was clipped by 8 bases and J by 7 bases, with 6 bases between them.

This chain links TRBV5-6 with TRBJ1-3; the D is unclear. Trimming removed 0 bases at V and 4 bases at J, with 8 bases between. There are 14 residues in the CDR3. Germline assignment: CDR1 SGHDT and CDR2 YYEEEE. The CDR3 here is CASSLGGEGNTIYF. The CDR3, as DNA: TGTGCCAGCAGCTTGGGAGGTGAAGGAAACACCATATATTTT.

V and J are TRBV4-1 and TRBJ1-5; D remains ambiguous. Germline V gene lookup returns CDR1 MGHRA and CDR2 YSYEKL. The germline V and J ends were trimmed by 0 bases and 10 bases, with 16 bases remaining between them. CDR3 size: 15 residues. CDR3 DNA: TGCGCCAGCAGCCAAGATTGGGCCTCCCCTCAACCCCAGCATTTT. It translates to CASSQDWASPQPQHF.

The chain carries TRBV15 and TRBJ2-1; D assignment may be TRBD1 or TRBD2 (5 bases each). V was shortened by 8 bases and J by 7 bases, with 21 bases between the two germline ends. The CDR3 has 15 residues. The V gene's germline CDR1 is LNHNV and CDR2 YYDKDF (reference sequence). In DNA form, the CDR3 reads TGTGCCACCGGCCAGGGACCGCCCTTCCTAAATGAGCAGTTCTTC. Amino acid sequence: CATGQGPPFLNEQFF.

The CDR3 bases are TGTGCCAGCAGCCCGACCCCCCTAGCGGGGGGGCCTGGTTTCACCGGGGAGCTGTTTTTT. It specifies CASSPTPLAGGPGFTGELFF. The rearrangement links TRBV9 to TRBJ2-2; TRBD2 agrees at 12 bases. The CDR3 loop spans 20 amino acids. Germline V gene data show CDR1 as SGDLS and CDR2 as YYNGEE. V shed 4 bases and J 4 bases; nucleotides not matched to a gene: 17.

The V gene is TRBV10-1, the J gene TRBJ2-1; D is unclear. This CDR3 is 12 amino acids long. CDR1 is WNHNN and CDR2 is SYGVQD in the germline V gene (reference sequence). V lost 5 bases and J 9 bases, leaving 11 bases between the germline ends. The CDR3 sequence: CASSTPKGEQFF. For the CDR3, the DNA is TGCGCCAGCAGTACCCCCAAGGGTGAGCAGTTCTTC.

This clone was recorded only once. CDR3 sequence (DNA): TGCGCCAGCAGCTCCGGGGGGGGAAATGAAAAACTGTTTTTT. Amino acid sequence: CASSSGGGNEKLFF. The chain combines TRBV5-1 with TRBJ1-4; maybe TRBD1 (5 bases). Trimming stripped 3 bases from V and 5 bases from J, with 11 bases between. This CDR3 is built from 14 residues. Per germline, CDR1 SGHRS and CDR2 YFSETQ. The full variable domain, completed using reference TRBV5-1 and TRBJ1-4, is KAGVTQTPRYLIKTRGQQVTLSCSPISGHRSVSWYQQTPGQGLQFLFEYFSETQRNKGNFPGRFSGRQFSNSRSEMNVSTLELGDSALYLCASSSGGGNEKLFFGSGTQLSVL.

The chain recombines TRBV5-4 with TRBJ2-3, with 9 bases identical to TRBD2. J lost 6 bases, V lost 1 base, and 6 bases had no gene match. CDR3 length: 15 residues. The germline CDR1 and CDR2 sequences are SGHNT and YYREEE (reference sequence). CDR3 protein: CASSLYAGGPDTQYF. In DNA, the CDR3 is TGTGCCAGCAGCTTGTATGCGGGGGGGCCGGATACGCAGTATTTT.

The chain joins TRBV28 to TRBJ2-7; D is perhaps TRBD1 (6 bases). Germline CDR1 and CDR2: MDHEN and SYDVKM. The CDR3 length is 12 residues. Trimming left V 5 bases short and J 4 bases short, with 9 bases between. In nucleotides, the CDR3 is TGTGCCAGCAGTCAACAGGGTTACGAGCAGTACTTC. Translating it yields CASSQQGYEQYF.

This chain links TRBV6-4 with TRBJ2-2, with 7 bases matching TRBD1. CDR3 size: 14 residues. V shed 8 bases, J shed 3 bases, and the junction held 6 bases outside the gene matches. Germline CDR1 and CDR2: MRHNA and SNTAGT. CDR3 DNA sequence: TGTGCCAGCCGACAGGGAACCGACACCGGGGAGCTGTTTTTT. This gives the protein CASRQGTDTGELFF.

The chain is built from TRBV2 and TRBJ2-7, with D maybe TRBD2 (6 bases). CDR3 length equals 13 residues. Germline CDR1 and CDR2: SNHLY and FYNNEI. Trimming shortened V by 1 base and J by 7 bases, and 11 bases separated the two germline ends. The DNA of the CDR3 is TGTGCCAGCAGTGAAGGGCGGGGTACGGAGCAGTACTTC. This translates into CASSEGRGTEQYF.

The V gene is TRBV9, the J gene TRBJ2-5; D gene unclear. This CDR3 is built from 14 residues. Per the germline V gene, CDR1 is SGDLS and CDR2 is YYNGEE. Deletions cut 0 bases from V and 1 base from J, with 7 bases between. CDR3 nucleotides: TGTGCCAGCAGCGTAGGGCAGGTCCAAGAGACCCAGTACTTC. Protein: CASSVGQVQETQYF.

V is TRBV4-1 and J is TRBJ2-2; 7 positions agree with TRBD2. Germline V gene sequence: CDR1 MGHRA, CDR2 YSYEKL. This CDR3 has 18 amino acids. Trimming at V came to 0 bases and at J to 1 base, leaving 8 bases not matched to a gene. DNA for the CDR3: TGCGCCAGCAGCCAAGACTCCCTAATAGCGGGGAACACCGGGGAGCTGTTTTTT. Amino acid sequence: CASSQDSLIAGNTGELFF.